These 12 T cell receptor beta chains came from one sample sequenced in a study of blood T cell repertoires in COVID-19. Data came from immunoSEQ multiplex PCR; TCRdb stores just in-frame clones and leaves some out. The profile shows around 65,000 clones, about 82% of them singletons. Material for sequencing was peripheral blood. The receptors originated from an older man with acute or convalescent COVID-19.

The gene calls are TRBV2 and TRBJ1-2; 9 nucleotides align to TRBD1. Trimming took 6 bases from V and 7 from J; bases not matched to a gene: 12. Germline V gene lookup returns CDR1 SNHLY and CDR2 FYNNEI. The CDR3 has 15 residues. CDR3 in amino acids: CASSESGTGRRGYTF. CDR3 DNA: TGTGCCAGCAGCGAATCCGGGACAGGGCGACGTGGCTACACCTTC.

This clone was counted between two and nine times. The chain joins TRBV9 to TRBJ2-1, with 8 bases matching TRBD1. V was pared by 4 bases and J by 2 bases, with 8 bases of the junction left unmatched. CDR3 length: 16 amino acids. The germline V gene encodes CDR1 SGDLS and CDR2 YYNGEE. This chain's CDR3 is CASSPRQGSAYNEQFF. The CDR3 DNA reads as TGTGCCAGCAGCCCTCGACAGGGGAGCGCCTACAATGAGCAGTTCTTC.

The gene calls are TRBV5-6 and TRBJ2-5, with TRBD1 matching over 8 bases. V shed 4 bases and J 5 bases; nucleotides not matched to a gene: 4. The germline gives CDR1 SGHDT, CDR2 YYEEEE. The CDR3 spans 13 residues. The DNA of the CDR3 is TGTGCCAGCAGCGTGGACAGGGTTGAGACCCAGTACTTC. It encodes CASSVDRVETQYF.

This clone appeared a few times. The chain carries TRBV4-2 and TRBJ1-2; D not certain. Per germline, CDR1 LGHNA and CDR2 YNFKEQ. This CDR3 spans 12 amino acids. Trimming took 0 bases from V and 7 from J, leaving 6 bases between them. CDR3 bases: TGTGCCAGCAGCCAAGACAGGCTTGGCTACACCTTC. Translation: CASSQDRLGYTF.

J is TRBJ2-5 and V is TRBV3-1 (or the pseudogene TRBV3-2); the match to TRBD1 covers 9 bases. The CDR3 is 16 residues long. V lost 2 bases and J lost 0; bases outside the gene matches: 4. Germline V lookup: CDR1 LGHDT, CDR2 YNNKEL (reference sequence). The CDR3 nucleotides read TGTGCCAGCAGCCAATGGACAGGGGACTACCAAGAGACCCAGTACTTC. This translates into CASSQWTGDYQETQYF.

The J gene is TRBJ2-2, the V gene TRBV5-1; TRBD1 might be the D (6 bases). The CDR3 is made up of 16 amino acids. V dropped 0 bases and J dropped 2 bases, with 11 bases sitting between them. Germline V gene data show CDR1 as SGHRS and CDR2 as YFSETQ. The CDR3 loop is CASSLVGTSNTGELFF. CDR3 in DNA: TGCGCCAGCAGCTTGGTCGGGACATCTAACACCGGGGAGCTGTTTTTT.

This chain connects TRBV5-1 to TRBJ2-2, with a possible D match to TRBD1 (8 bases). The length of the CDR3 is 14 residues. In germline, CDR1 is SGHRS, CDR2 YFSETQ. Trimming shortened V by 3 bases and J by 5 bases, and 11 bases separated the two germline ends. The CDR3 sequence is CASSSQGGTGELFF. The CDR3 coding sequence is TGCGCCAGCAGCTCACAGGGGGGGACCGGGGAGCTGTTTTTT.

This chain links TRBV7-2 with TRBJ2-7, with a tentative D call TRBD2 (5 bases). The germline gives CDR1 SGHTA, CDR2 FQGNSA. CDR3 length: 15 amino acids. The ends were cut back, 2 bases at V and 5 bases at J, with 16 bases in the middle. The CDR3, as DNA: TGTGCCAGCAGCTTATGGGCTAGCTACCCCAACGAGCAGTACTTC. Translation: CASSLWASYPNEQYF.

The rearrangement joins TRBV5-1 to TRBJ2-1; D perhaps matches TRBD1 (5 bases). Germline values: CDR1 SGHRS, CDR2 YFSETQ. CDR3 length: 12 amino acids. The germline V and J ends were trimmed by 3 bases and 7 bases, with 8 bases remaining between them. The CDR3 loop is CASSWQGNEQFF. DNA for the CDR3: TGCGCCAGCAGCTGGCAGGGAAATGAGCAGTTCTTC.

Only one count was recorded for this clone. The gene calls are TRBV2 and TRBJ2-7; 7 positions match TRBD1. CDR3 length equals 14 residues. V lost 6 bases to trimming and J lost 5 bases; unmatched junction nucleotides: 10. Per the germline V gene, CDR1 is SNHLY and CDR2 is FYNNEI. The CDR3 reads CASRGIQGNHEQYF. CDR3 coding DNA: TGTGCCAGCAGGGGGATACAGGGGAATCACGAGCAGTACTTC. Drawing the rest from reference TRBV2 and TRBJ2-7, the complete variable domain is EPEVTQTPSHQVTQMGQEVILRCVPISNHLYFYWYRQILGQKVEFLVSFYNNEISEKSEIFDDQFSVERPDGSNFTLKIRSTKLEDSAMYFCASRGIQGNHEQYFGPGTRLTVT.

This clone turned up a few times. The sample carries other DNA sequences with the same CDR3. The gene calls are TRBV28 and TRBJ1-2, with 8 bases identical to TRBD1. This CDR3 contains 13 residues. Germline assignment: CDR1 MDHEN and CDR2 SYDVKM. V was pared by 6 bases and J by 5 bases, with 5 bases of the junction left unmatched. CDR3 amino acids: CASSPTGEYGYTF. The CDR3 region has the DNA TGTGCCAGCAGCCCGACAGGGGAATATGGCTACACCTTC.

CDR3 DNA: TGTGCTAGTGGTTTGTACGAGAGTAACTATGGCTACACCTTC. Amino acids: CASGLYESNYGYTF. The chain links TRBV12-5 to TRBJ1-2, with D unresolved. The germline CDR1 and CDR2 sequences are LGHNT and FRNRAP. CDR3 length: 14 amino acids. Trimming shortened V by 2 bases and J by 1 base, and 8 bases separated the two germline ends. The whole variable domain, remainder taken from reference TRBV12-5 and TRBJ1-2, is DARVTQTPRHKVTEMGQEVTMRCQPILGHNTVFWYRQTMMQGLELLAYFRNRAPLDDSGMPKDRFSAEMPDATLATLKIQPSEPRDSAVYFCASGLYESNYGYTFGSGTRLTVV.